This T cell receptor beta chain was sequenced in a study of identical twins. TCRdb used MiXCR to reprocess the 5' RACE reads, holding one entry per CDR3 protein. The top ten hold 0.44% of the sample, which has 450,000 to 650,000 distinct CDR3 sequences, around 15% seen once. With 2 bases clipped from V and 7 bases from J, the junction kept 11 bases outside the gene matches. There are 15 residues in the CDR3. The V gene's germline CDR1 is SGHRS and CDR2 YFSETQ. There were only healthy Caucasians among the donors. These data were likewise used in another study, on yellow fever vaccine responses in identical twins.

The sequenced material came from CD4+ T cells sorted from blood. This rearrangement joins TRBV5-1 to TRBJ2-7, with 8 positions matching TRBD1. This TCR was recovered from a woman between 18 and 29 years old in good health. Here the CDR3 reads CASSLNLGTGREQYF. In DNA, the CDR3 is TGCGCCAGCAGCTTAAATCTCGGGACAGGCCGAGAGCAGTACTTC.